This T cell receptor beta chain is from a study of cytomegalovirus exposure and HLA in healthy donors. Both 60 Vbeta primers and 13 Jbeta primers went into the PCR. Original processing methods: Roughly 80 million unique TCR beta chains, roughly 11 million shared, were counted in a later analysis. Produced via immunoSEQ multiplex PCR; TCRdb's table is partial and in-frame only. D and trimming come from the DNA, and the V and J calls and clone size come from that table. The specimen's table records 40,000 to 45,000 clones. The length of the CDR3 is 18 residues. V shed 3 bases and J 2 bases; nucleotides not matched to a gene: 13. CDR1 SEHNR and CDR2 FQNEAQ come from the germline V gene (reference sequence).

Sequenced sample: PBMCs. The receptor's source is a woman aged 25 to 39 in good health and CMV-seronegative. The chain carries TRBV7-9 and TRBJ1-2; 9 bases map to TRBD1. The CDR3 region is CASSLIDYRGPRNYGYTF. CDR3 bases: TGTGCCAGCAGCTTGATCGATTACAGGGGGCCAAGAAACTATGGCTACACCTTC. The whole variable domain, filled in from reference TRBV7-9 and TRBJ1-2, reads DTGVSQNPRHKITKRGQNVTFRCDPISEHNRLYWYRQTLGQGPEFLTYFQNEAQLEKSRLLSDRFSAERPKGSFSTLEIQRTEQGDSAMYLCASSLIDYRGPRNYGYTFGSGTRLTVV.